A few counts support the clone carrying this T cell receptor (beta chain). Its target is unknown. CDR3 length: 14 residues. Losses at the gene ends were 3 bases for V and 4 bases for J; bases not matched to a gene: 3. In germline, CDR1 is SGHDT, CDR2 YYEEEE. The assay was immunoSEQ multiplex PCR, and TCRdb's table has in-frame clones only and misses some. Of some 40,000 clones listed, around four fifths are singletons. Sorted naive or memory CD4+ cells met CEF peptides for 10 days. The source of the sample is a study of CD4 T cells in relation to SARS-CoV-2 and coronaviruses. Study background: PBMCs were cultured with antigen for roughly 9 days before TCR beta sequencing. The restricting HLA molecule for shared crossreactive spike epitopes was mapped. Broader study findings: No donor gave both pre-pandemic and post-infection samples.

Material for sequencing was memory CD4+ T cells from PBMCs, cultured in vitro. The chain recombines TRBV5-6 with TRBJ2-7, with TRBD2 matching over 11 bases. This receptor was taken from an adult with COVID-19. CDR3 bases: TGTGCCAGCAGCTATGGGACTAGCGGTTACGAGCAGTACTTC. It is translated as CASSYGTSGYEQYF.